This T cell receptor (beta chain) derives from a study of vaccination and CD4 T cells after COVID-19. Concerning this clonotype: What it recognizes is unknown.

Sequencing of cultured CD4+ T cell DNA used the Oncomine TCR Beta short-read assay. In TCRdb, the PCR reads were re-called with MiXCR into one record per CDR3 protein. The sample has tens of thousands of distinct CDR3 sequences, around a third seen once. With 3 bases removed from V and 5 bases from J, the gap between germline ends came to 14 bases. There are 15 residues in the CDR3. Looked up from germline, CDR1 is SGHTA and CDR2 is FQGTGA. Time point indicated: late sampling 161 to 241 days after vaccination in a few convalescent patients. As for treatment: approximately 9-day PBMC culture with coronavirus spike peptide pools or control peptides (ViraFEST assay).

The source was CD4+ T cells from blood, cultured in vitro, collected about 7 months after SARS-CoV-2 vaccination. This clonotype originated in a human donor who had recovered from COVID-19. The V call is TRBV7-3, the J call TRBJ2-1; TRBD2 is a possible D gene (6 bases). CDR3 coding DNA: TGTGCCAGCAGCTTCGGGACTCGCACGAACAATGAGCAGTTCTTC. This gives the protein CASSFGTRTNNEQFF.